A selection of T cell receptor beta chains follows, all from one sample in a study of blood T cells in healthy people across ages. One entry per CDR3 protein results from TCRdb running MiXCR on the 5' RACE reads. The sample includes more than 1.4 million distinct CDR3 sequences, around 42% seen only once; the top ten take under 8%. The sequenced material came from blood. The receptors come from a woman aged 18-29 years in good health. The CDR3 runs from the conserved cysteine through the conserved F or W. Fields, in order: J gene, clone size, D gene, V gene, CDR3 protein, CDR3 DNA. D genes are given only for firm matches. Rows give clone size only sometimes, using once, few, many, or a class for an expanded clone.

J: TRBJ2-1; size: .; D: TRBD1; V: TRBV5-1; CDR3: CASSADRVSYNEQFF; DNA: TGCGCCAGCAGCGCCGACAGGGTTTCCTACAATGAGCAGTTCTTC
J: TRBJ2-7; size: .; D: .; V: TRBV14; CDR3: CASTLRPTEQYF; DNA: TGTGCCAGCACCCTTCGGCCAACCGAGCAGTACTTC
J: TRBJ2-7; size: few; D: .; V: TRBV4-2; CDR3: CASSQENRAYEWQYF; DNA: TGTGCCAGCAGCCAAGAAAACAGAGCCTACGAGTGGCAGTACTTC
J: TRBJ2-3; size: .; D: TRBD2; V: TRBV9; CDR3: CASSPTGLAGSSTDTQYF; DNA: TGTGCCAGCAGCCCCACGGGACTAGCGGGGTCTAGCACAGATACGCAGTATTTT
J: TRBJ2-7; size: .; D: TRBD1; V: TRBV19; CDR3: CASQTGGGYEQYF; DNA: TGTGCCAGCCAGACAGGGGGCGGCTACGAGCAGTACTTC
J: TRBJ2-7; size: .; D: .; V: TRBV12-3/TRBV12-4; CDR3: CASSPGTVGGEQYF; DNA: TGTGCCAGCAGTCCCGGGACTGTAGGTGGTGAGCAGTACTTC
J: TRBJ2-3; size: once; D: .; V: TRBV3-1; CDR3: CASSPGSKRDTQYF; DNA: TGTGCCAGCAGCCCAGGGAGCAAGCGAGATACGCAGTATTTT
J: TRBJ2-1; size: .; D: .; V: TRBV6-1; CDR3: CASSEVGGPGNEQFF; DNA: TGTGCCAGCAGTGAAGTCGGGGGGCCTGGGAATGAGCAGTTCTTC
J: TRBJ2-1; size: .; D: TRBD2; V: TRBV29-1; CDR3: CSVALAGAGNEQFF; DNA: TGCAGCGTCGCCCTAGCGGGAGCGGGGAATGAGCAGTTCTTC
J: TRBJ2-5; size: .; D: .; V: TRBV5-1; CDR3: CASSLASGARETQYF; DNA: TGCGCCAGCAGCTTGGCCTCAGGGGCTAGGGAGACCCAGTACTTC
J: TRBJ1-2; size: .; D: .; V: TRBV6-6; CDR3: CASSYVRVDGYTF; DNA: TGTGCCAGCAGTTACGTCAGAGTTGATGGCTACACCTTC
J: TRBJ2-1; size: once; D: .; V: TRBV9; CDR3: CASSPRIGQLLYNEQFF; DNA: TGTGCCAGCAGCCCGCGTATCGGACAGCTACTCTACAATGAGCAGTTCTTC
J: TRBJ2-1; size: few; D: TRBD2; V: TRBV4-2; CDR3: CASSLLGRLAGNNEQFF; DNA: TGTGCCAGCAGCCTCCTTGGGAGGCTAGCGGGTAACAATGAGCAGTTCTTC
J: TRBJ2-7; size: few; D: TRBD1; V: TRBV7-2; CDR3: CASSLSGQGGYEQYF; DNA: TGTGCCAGCAGCTTATCAGGACAGGGAGGCTACGAGCAGTACTTC
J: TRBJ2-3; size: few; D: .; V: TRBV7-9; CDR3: CASSPDGLATDTQYF; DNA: TGTGCCAGCAGCCCAGATGGGCTAGCGACAGATACGCAGTATTTT
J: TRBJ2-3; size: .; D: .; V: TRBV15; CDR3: CATSRVQEFTDTQYF; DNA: TGTGCCACCAGCAGAGTGCAGGAATTTACAGATACGCAGTATTTT
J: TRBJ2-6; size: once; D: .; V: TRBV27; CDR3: CASRRFSGANVLTF; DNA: TGTGCCAGCAGAAGGTTCTCTGGGGCCAACGTCCTGACTTTC
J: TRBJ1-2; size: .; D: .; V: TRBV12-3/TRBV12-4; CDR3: CASSLGGSSNYGYTF; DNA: TGTGCCAGCAGTTTAGGTGGCTCATCTAACTATGGCTACACCTTC
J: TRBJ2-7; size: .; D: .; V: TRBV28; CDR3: CASSLIGVPYEQYF; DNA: TGTGCCAGCAGTTTGATCGGGGTTCCCTACGAGCAGTACTTC
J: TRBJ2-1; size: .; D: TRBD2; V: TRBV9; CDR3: CASSVDAGGTGNEQFF; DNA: TGTGCCAGCAGCGTTGACGCGGGAGGGACGGGAAATGAGCAGTTCTTC
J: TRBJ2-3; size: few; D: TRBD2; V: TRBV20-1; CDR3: CSALPVRAGVNTQYF; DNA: TGCAGTGCTCTTCCGGTTCGAGCGGGGGTTAATACGCAGTATTTT
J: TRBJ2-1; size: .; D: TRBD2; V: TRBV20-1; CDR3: CSARVSGGWDEQFF; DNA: TGCAGTGCTAGAGTGAGCGGGGGTTGGGATGAGCAGTTCTTC
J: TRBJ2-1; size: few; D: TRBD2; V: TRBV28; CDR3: CASTGTSGSHEQFF; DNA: TGTGCCAGCACCGGGACTAGCGGGAGCCATGAGCAGTTCTTC
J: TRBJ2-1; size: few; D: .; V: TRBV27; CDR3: CASSLSILWRGEDEQFF; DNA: TGTGCCAGCAGTTTATCGATCCTCTGGAGGGGGGAAGATGAGCAGTTCTTC
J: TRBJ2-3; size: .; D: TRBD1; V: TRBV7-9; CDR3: CASSYTEGQGPTDTQYF; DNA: TGTGCCAGCAGCTATACGGAGGGACAGGGGCCCACAGATACGCAGTATTTT
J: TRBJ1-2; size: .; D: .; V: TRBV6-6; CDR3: CASSPREGYTF; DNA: TGTGCCAGCAGTCCCAGGGAGGGCTACACCTTC
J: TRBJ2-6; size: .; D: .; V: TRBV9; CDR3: CASSRRGRGTLSGANVLTF; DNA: TGTGCCAGCAGTAGAAGGGGGAGGGGGACTCTCTCTGGGGCCAACGTCCTGACTTTC
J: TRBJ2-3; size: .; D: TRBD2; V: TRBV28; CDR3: CASSSLAGRGTDTQYF; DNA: TGTGCCAGCAGTTCCTTAGCGGGACGGGGCACAGATACGCAGTATTTT
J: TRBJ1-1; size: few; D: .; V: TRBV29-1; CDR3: CSVVNQGVKKTEAFF; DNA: TGCAGCGTTGTTAATCAGGGAGTAAAGAAGACTGAAGCTTTCTTT
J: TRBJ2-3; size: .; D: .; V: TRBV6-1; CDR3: CATRHSSTDTQYF; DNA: TGTGCCACCCGACATTCTAGCACAGATACGCAGTATTTT
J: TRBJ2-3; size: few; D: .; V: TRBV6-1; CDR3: CASSEYYPGTDTQYF; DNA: TGTGCCAGCAGTGAATACTACCCCGGCACAGATACGCAGTATTTT
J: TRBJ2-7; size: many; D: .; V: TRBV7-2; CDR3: CASSLAGGGYEQYF; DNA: TGTGCCAGCAGCTTAGCGGGAGGGGGTTACGAGCAGTACTTC